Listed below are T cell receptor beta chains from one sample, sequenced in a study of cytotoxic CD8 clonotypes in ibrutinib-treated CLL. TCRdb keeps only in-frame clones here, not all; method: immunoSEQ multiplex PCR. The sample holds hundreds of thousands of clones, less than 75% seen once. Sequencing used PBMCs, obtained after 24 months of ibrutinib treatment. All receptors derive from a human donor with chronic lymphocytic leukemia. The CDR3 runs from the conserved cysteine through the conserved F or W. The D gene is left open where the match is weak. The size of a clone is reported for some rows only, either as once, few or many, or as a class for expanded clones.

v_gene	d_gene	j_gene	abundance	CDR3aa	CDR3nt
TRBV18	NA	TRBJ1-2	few	CASSLPTENYGYTF	TGTGCCAGCTCCCTCCCGACGGAGAACTATGGCTACACCTTC
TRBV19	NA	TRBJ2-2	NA	CASSTGPTNTGELFF	TGTGCCAGTAGTACGGGTCCTACGAACACCGGGGAGCTGTTTTTT
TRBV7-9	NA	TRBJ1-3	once	CASSLDRDRLYF	TGTGCCAGCAGCCTGGACCGCGACCGGTTATATTTT
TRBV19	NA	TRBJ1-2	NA	CASSIWGNTYGYTF	TGTGCCAGTAGTATATGGGGCAACACTTATGGCTACACCTTC
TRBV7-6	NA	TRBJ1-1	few	CASSIQGGTEAFF	TGTGCCAGCAGCATACAGGGTGGCACTGAAGCTTTCTTT
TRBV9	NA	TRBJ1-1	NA	CASSRGVSEAFF	TGTGCCAGCAGTAGGGGGGTATCTGAAGCTTTCTTT
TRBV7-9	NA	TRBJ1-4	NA	CASIRAGSEKLFF	TGTGCCAGCATAAGGGCCGGGAGCGAAAAACTGTTTTTT
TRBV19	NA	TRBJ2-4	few	CASSVKKDIQYF	TGTGCCAGTAGTGTTAAGAAGGACATTCAGTACTTC
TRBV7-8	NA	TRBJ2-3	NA	CASSLDRQMAGPSRTDTQYF	TGTGCCAGCAGCTTAGATCGGCAAATGGCGGGTCCATCCCGCACAGATACGCAGTATTTT
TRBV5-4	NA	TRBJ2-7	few	CASSLEYGSSYEQYF	TGTGCCAGCAGCTTGGAATACGGGAGCTCCTACGAGCAGTACTTC
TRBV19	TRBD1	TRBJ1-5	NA	CASSIGGTGNQPQHF	TGTGCCAGTAGTATAGGGGGGACAGGGAATCAGCCCCAGCATTTT
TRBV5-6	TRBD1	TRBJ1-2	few	CASSRDRINYGYTF	TGTGCCAGCAGCCGGGACAGAATTAACTATGGCTACACCTTC
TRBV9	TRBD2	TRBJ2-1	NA	CASKRGTSGSIPNEQFF	TGTGCCAGCAAGCGTGGGACTAGCGGGAGTATACCCAATGAGCAGTTCTTC
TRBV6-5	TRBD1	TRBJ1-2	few	CASKKTGAGYTF	TGTGCCAGCAAAAAGACAGGGGCTGGCTACACCTTC
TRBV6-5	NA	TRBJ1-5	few	CASTPGKNSNQPQHF	TGTGCCAGCACCCCTGGGAAGAATAGCAATCAGCCCCAGCATTTT
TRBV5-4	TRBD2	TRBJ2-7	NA	CASSSGLAFYEQYF	TGTGCCAGCAGCTCCGGACTAGCGTTCTACGAGCAGTACTTC
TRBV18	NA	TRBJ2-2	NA	CASSPLRGSDTGELFF	TGTGCCAGCTCACCACTTAGGGGCTCGGACACCGGGGAGCTGTTTTTT
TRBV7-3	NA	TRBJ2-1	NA	CASSLEASGNEQFF	TGTGCCAGCAGCTTAGAGGCGTCCGGCAATGAGCAGTTCTTC
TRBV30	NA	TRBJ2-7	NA	CAWSVGVGGEQYF	TGTGCCTGGAGTGTAGGGGTAGGAGGCGAGCAGTACTTC
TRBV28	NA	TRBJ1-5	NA	CASSPGTIGSNQPQHF	TGTGCCAGCAGCCCAGGCACCATAGGTAGCAATCAGCCCCAGCATTTT
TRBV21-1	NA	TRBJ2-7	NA	CASSKWTGGYEQYF	TGTGCCAGCAGCAAATGGACAGGGGGCTACGAGCAGTACTTC
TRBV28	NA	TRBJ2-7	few	CATFYEQYF	TGTGCCACCTTTTACGAGCAGTACTTC
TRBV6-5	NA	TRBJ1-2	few	CASTTALNYGYTF	TGTGCCAGCACGACCGCCCTTAACTATGGCTACACCTTC
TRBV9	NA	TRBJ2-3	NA	CASSAGLAYTDTQYF	TGTGCCAGCAGCGCGGGACTGGCCTACACAGATACGCAGTATTTT
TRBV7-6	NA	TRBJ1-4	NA	CASSLVGKDEKLFF	TGTGCCAGCAGCTTAGTGGGAAAAGATGAAAAACTGTTTTTT
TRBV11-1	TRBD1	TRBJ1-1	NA	CASATGTGYEAFF	TGTGCCAGCGCAACCGGGACAGGGTATGAAGCTTTCTTT
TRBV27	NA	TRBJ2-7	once	CASSRFGGLGEQYF	TGTGCCAGCAGCCGCTTCGGGGGGCTTGGCGAGCAGTACTTC
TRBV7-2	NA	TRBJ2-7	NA	CASSLAGRGSYEQYF	TGTGCCAGCAGCTTAGCCGGGCGTGGCTCCTACGAGCAGTACTTC
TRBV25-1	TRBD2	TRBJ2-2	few	CASSWWKRGINTGELFF	TGTGCCAGCAGTTGGTGGAAGCGGGGAATAAACACCGGGGAGCTGTTTTTT
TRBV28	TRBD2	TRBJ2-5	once	CASGRAQETQYF	TGTGCCAGTGGGAGGGCCCAAGAGACCCAGTACTTC
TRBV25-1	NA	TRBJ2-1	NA	CASSVGGNYNEQFF	TGTGCCAGCAGTGTTGGGGGGAACTACAATGAGCAGTTCTTC
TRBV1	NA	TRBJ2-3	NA	CTSSQGPGSGREGTQYF	TGCACCAGCAGCCAGGGCCCCGGTAGCGGGAGGGAGGGTACGCAGTATTTT
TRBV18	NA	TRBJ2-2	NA	CASSPLTALELFF	TGTGCCAGCTCACCTTTGACCGCATTGGAGCTGTTTTTT